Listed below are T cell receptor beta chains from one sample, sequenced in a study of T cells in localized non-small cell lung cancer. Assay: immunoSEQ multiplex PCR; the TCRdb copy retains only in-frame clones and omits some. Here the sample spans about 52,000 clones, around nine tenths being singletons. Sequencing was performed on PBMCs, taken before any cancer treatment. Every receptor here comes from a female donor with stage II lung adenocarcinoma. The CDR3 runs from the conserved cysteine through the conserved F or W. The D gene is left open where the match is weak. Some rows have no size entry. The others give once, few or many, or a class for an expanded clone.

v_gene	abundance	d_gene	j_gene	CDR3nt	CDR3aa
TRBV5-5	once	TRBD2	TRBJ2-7	TGTGCCAGCAGCCTACTAGCGGGGTCCTACGAGCAGTACTTC	CASSLLAGSYEQYF
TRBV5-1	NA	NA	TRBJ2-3	TGCGCCAGCAGCTTGGACTCAGGCCGGGGGTATTTT	CASSLDSGRGYF
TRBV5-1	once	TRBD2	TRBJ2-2	TGCGCCAGCAGCTTATCTCCTAGCGGGGTAGTTCCCGGGGAGCTGTTTTTT	CASSLSPSGVVPGELFF
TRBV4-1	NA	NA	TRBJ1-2	TGCGCCAGCAGTCAAATCTATCCGGCCCCCTATGGCTACACCTTC	CASSQIYPAPYGYTF
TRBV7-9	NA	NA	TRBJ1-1	TGTGCCAGCAGCTTATCTCCAGCAGGCGCTTATGAAGCTTTCTTT	CASSLSPAGAYEAFF
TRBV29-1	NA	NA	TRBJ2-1	TGCAGCGTACCTCTGGTGGGAAGCAATGAGCAGTTCTTC	CSVPLVGSNEQFF
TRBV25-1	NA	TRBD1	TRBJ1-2	TGTGCCAGCAGTGACCCGGGACAGGTTCCCGGCTACACCTTC	CASSDPGQVPGYTF
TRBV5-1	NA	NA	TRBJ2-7	TGCGCCAGCAGCTTGGATGGCCAGAGCTACGAGCAGTACTTC	CASSLDGQSYEQYF
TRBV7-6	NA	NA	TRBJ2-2	TGTGCCAGCAGCTATGAAGCGGCGCAGAACACCGGGGAGCTGTTTTTT	CASSYEAAQNTGELFF
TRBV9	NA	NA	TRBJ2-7	TGTGCCAGCAGCCCCACACGGGCCGGCGACGAGCAGTACTTC	CASSPTRAGDEQYF
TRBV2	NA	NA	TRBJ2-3	TGTGCCACCTCGGCTGGGACTAGCACAGATACGCAGTATTTT	CATSAGTSTDTQYF
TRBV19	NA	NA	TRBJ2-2	TGTGCCAGTAGTATAGGTTCCAGAACCGGCGGGGAGCTGTTTTTT	CASSIGSRTGGELFF
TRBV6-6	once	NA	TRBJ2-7	TGTGCCAGCAGTTACTCGGGCTCCTACGAGCAGTACTTC	CASSYSGSYEQYF
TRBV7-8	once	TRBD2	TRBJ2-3	TGTGCCAGCAAGCTCTTTTCTACCCGCCGCGGGGGGGCCTCAGATACGCAGTATTTT	CASKLFSTRRGGASDTQYF
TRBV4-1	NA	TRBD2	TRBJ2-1	TGCGCCAGCAGCCAAGATCCCACGGGACTAGGGAGCAATGAGCAGTTCTTC	CASSQDPTGLGSNEQFF
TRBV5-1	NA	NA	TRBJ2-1	TGCGCCAGCAGCTTGGCCGTCGGATACAATGAGCAGTTCTTC	CASSLAVGYNEQFF
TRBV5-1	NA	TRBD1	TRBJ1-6	TGCGCCAGCAGCGGAAAAGGGGGCGGCGATTCACCCCTCCACTTT	CASSGKGGGDSPLHF
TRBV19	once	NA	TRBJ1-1	TGTGCCAGTAGCCTATACGTGGGGGGAAAAACTGAAGCTTTCTTT	CASSLYVGGKTEAFF
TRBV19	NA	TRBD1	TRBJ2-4	TGTGCCAGTAGCCTGGACAGGGCGGACATTCAGTACTTC	CASSLDRADIQYF
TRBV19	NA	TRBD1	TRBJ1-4	TGTGCCAGTAGTCCGGGACAGGAAAAACTGTTTTTT	CASSPGQEKLFF
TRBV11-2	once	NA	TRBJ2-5	TGTGCCAGCAGCTCGGGTCGGGAGACCCAGTACTTC	CASSSGRETQYF
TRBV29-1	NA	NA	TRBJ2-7	TGCAGCGTTGGGGACGAATGGTCCTACGAGCAGTACTTC	CSVGDEWSYEQYF
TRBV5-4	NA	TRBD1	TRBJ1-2	TGTGCCAGCATGGGGAGGGCAGGGGGCGGGACAGAAGGCTACACCTTC	CASMGRAGGGTEGYTF
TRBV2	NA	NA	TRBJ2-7	TGTGCCAGCAGTGAAGCGCAGTTCGGGAGCTCCTACGAGCAGTACTTC	CASSEAQFGSSYEQYF
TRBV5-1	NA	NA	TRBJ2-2	TGCGCCAGCAGACCTGGACAGACGAACACCGGGGAGCTGTTTTTT	CASRPGQTNTGELFF
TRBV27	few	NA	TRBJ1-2	TGTGCCAGCAGTTTCGTCGGGACAAACTATGGCTACACCTTC	CASSFVGTNYGYTF
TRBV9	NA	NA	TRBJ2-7	TGTGCCAGTAGCTCCCGGACTGGAACCTACGAGCAGTACTTC	CASSSRTGTYEQYF
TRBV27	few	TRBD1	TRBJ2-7	TGTGCCAGCAGTTTTAGGGACAGGGCACCCTACGAGCAGTACTTC	CASSFRDRAPYEQYF
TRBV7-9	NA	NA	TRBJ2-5	TGTGCCAGCAGCTTTGGTAGCGTGAGAGAGACCCAGTACTTC	CASSFGSVRETQYF
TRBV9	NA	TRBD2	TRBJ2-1	TGTGCCAGCAGCGAACAGACTAGCGGGGGGGCCGCCTACAATGAGCAGTTCTTC	CASSEQTSGGAAYNEQFF
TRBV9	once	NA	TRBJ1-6	TGTGCCAGCAGCGTAGGCCCAGGCTCCTATAATTCACCCCTCCACTTT	CASSVGPGSYNSPLHF
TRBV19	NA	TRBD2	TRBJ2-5	TGTGCCAGTAGTATAGCAGGACTAGCGGGGGCTGTGACCCAGTACTTC	CASSIAGLAGAVTQYF
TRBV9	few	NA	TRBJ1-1	TGTGCCAGCAGCGTTAGGGAGAACAGCTTAGAAGCTTTCTTT	CASSVRENSLEAFF
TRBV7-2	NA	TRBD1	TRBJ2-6	TGTGCCAGCAGCTCTGGGACAGGGAAATACTCTGGGGCCAACGTCCTGACTTTC	CASSSGTGKYSGANVLTF
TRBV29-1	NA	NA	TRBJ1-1	TGCAGCGTGGCCGCTGGTTACACTGAAGCTTTCTTT	CSVAAGYTEAFF
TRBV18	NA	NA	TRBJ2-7	TGTGCCAGCTCACCACCCCGGCGGGCGTACGAGCAGTACTTC	CASSPPRRAYEQYF
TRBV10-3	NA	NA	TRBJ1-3	TGTGCCATCAGAACAGGGAGCTCTGGAAACACCATATATTTT	CAIRTGSSGNTIYF
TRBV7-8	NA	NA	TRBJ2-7	TGTGCCAGCAGCTTAGGGTCGCCAGGGTCTTACAGCTCCTACGAGCAGTACTTC	CASSLGSPGSYSSYEQYF
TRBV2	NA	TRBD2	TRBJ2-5	TGTGCCAGCAGTGAAGCAGCAAGCGGGGGAAAGACCCAGTACTTC	CASSEAASGGKTQYF
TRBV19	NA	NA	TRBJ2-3	TGTGCCAGTAGTATCCGCCGGACAGCTAGCACAGATACGCAGTATTTT	CASSIRRTASTDTQYF
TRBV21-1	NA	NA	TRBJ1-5	TGTGCCAGCAGCAAGTTGGTCATCCTTCCAAGTGGGGGCATGGGGCTTAATCAGCCCCAGCATTTT	CASSKLVILPSGGMGLNQPQHF
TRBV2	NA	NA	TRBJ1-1	TGTGCCAGCAAGGGGAGCCAACCGAACACTGAAGCTTTCTTT	CASKGSQPNTEAFF
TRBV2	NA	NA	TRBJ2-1	TGTGCCAGCAGTGAATCCTTGGGTGAGCAGTTCTTC	CASSESLGEQFF
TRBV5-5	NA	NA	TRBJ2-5	TGTGCCAGCAGCTTGGGTCTAGGGCTCGGGGAGACCCAGTACTTC	CASSLGLGLGETQYF
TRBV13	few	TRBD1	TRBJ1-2	TGTGCCAGCAGCTCCCGGGACAGGGGGTATGGCTACACCTTC	CASSSRDRGYGYTF
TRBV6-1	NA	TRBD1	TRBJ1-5	TGTGCCAGCAGTGGACAGGGACGGTTGGGCAATCAGCCCCAGCATTTT	CASSGQGRLGNQPQHF
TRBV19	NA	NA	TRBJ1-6	TGTGCCAGTAGTATAGATTCGTCTACGGGTTCACCCCTCCACTTT	CASSIDSSTGSPLHF
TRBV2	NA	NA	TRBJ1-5	TGTGCCAGCAGACAGCGTAGCAATCAGCCCCAGCATTTT	CASRQRSNQPQHF
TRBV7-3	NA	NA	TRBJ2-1	TGTGCCAGCAGCTCGACTAGCAATGAGCAGTTCTTC	CASSSTSNEQFF
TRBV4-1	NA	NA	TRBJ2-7	TGCGCCAGCAGCCAAGAAATGCAGGGCCACGAGCAGTACTTC	CASSQEMQGHEQYF
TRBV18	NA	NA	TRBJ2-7	TGTGCCAGCTCCCGGGGAGGGGGACCCTTCTACGAGCAGTACTTC	CASSRGGGPFYEQYF
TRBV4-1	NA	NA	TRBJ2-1	TGCGCCAGCAGCCATCCACAGGCGGGGGAGCAGTTCTTC	CASSHPQAGEQFF
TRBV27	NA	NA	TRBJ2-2	TGTGCCAGCAGTTTAGACCTCGCAGTCGGGGAGCTGTTTTTT	CASSLDLAVGELFF
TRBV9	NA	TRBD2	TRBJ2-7	TGTGCCAGCAGCGTCAGCGGGGGGACCTACGAGCAGTACTTC	CASSVSGGTYEQYF
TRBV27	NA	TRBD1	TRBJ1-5	TGTGCCAGCAGTCCAGACTCAAGGACAGGGGGTCAGCCCCAGCATTTT	CASSPDSRTGGQPQHF
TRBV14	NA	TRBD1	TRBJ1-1	TGTGCCAGCAGCCCACTTACAGGGGATATAACTGAAGCTTTCTTT	CASSPLTGDITEAFF
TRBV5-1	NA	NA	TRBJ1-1	TGCGCCAGCAGGGGAGAGGATTTCACTGAAGCTTTCTTT	CASRGEDFTEAFF
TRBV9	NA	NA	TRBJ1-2	TGTGCCAGCAGCCCTTGGACTGAAACTAGCTATGGCTACACCTTC	CASSPWTETSYGYTF
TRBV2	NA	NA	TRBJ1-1	TGTGCCAGCAGGGACAGAGCCTACACTGAAGCTTTCTTT	CASRDRAYTEAFF